Listed here are 27 T cell receptor beta chains from one sample, sequenced in a study of immune evolution from preneoplasia to lung adenocarcinoma. TCRdb's copy holds only in-frame clones and misses some; the assay was immunoSEQ multiplex PCR. This repertoire shows about 14,000 clones, 80% found once; its top ten account for 4.9%. The sample comprised FFPE minimally invasive lung adenocarcinoma tissue. All receptors derive from a person between 65 and 79 years old with lung adenocarcinoma.

V is TRBV29-1 and J is TRBJ2-2; the D call may be TRBD1 or TRBD2 (7 bases each). The CDR3 totals 14 residues. CDR1 is SQVTM, CDR2 ANQGSEA, per germline. The V gene lost 6 bases and the J gene lost 0 bases, with 11 bases spanning the gap. CDR3 sequence: CSVGGTANTGELFF. CDR3 coding DNA: TGCAGCGTGGGAGGGACAGCGAACACCGGGGAGCTGTTTTTT.

J is TRBJ2-2 and V is TRBV28, with 7 bases lining up with TRBD2. Germline V CDR1 and CDR2: MDHEN, SYDVKM. The V gene end was trimmed by 4 bases and the J gene end by 5 bases; junction bases not matched to a gene: 4. This CDR3 has 14 amino acids. The CDR3 DNA is TGTGCCAGCAGTTCCCGCGGGGGAACCGGGGAGCTGTTTTTT. It encodes CASSSRGGTGELFF.

This clone appeared once. This chain uses TRBV29-1 with TRBJ2-7, with D hard to call. Trimming pared 5 bases from V and 6 bases from J, leaving 8 bases between. Germline values: CDR1 SQVTM, CDR2 ANQGSEA. The CDR3 has 10 residues. The CDR3 here is CSVRHTEQYF. Here the CDR3 DNA reads TGCAGCGTTAGACACACCGAGCAGTACTTC.

The chain carries TRBV27 and TRBJ2-1; 13 bases map to TRBD2. The CDR3 sequence is 16 residues long. Losses at the gene ends were 5 bases for V and 4 bases for J; bases not matched to a gene: 5. CDR1 and CDR2 from the germline V gene are MNHEY and SMNVEV (reference sequence). The CDR3 sequence is CASSRWTSGGYNEQFF. The CDR3 region has the DNA TGTGCCAGCAGTCGGTGGACTAGCGGGGGATACAATGAGCAGTTCTTC.

V and J are TRBV28 and TRBJ1-5; the D gene is possibly TRBD1 (5 bases). CDR1 is MDHEN, CDR2 SYDVKM, per germline. The CDR3 spans 14 residues. Deletions cut 7 bases from V and 6 bases from J, with 16 bases between. The CDR3 nucleotides read TGTGCCAGCAAGTGGGGCGGGGAGAGTCAGCCCCAGCATTTT. Its translation: CASKWGGESQPQHF.

The chain uses TRBV28 and TRBJ1-2, with D hard to call. Germline V gene sequence: CDR1 MDHEN, CDR2 SYDVKM. There are 14 residues in the CDR3. V lost 2 bases and J 1 base, leaving 8 bases between the germline ends. In DNA, the CDR3 is TGTGCCAGCAGTTTACCCCCGATTAACTATGGCTACACCTTC. Its protein is CASSLPPINYGYTF.

The rearrangement uses TRBV7-3 and TRBJ2-2, with D tentatively TRBD1 (6 bases). The CDR3 spans 16 residues. The V gene lost 6 bases and the J gene lost 2 bases, with 16 bases spanning the gap. CDR1 is SGHTA and CDR2 is FQGTGA in the germline V gene. This chain's CDR3 is CASRFPGAINTGELFF. The DNA for the CDR3 is TGTGCCAGCAGGTTCCCAGGGGCGATAAACACCGGGGAGCTGTTTTTT.

The gene calls are TRBV30 and TRBJ2-3; tentatively, D is TRBD1 (5 bases). This CDR3 is built from 15 residues. V gave up 2 bases and J gave up 0 bases, with 12 bases separating them. Germline V gene lookup returns CDR1 GTSNPN and CDR2 SVGIG (reference sequence). In nucleotides, the CDR3 is TGTGCCTGGAGTCGCAGGGCCACTAGCACAGATACGCAGTATTTT. Translation: CAWSRRATSTDTQYF. Full variable domain (outside the CDR3, taken from reference TRBV30 and TRBJ2-3): SQTIHQWPATLVQPVGSPLSLECTVEGTSNPNLYWYRQAAGRGLQLLFYSVGIGQISSEVPQNLSASRPQDRQFILSSKKLLLSDSGFYLCAWSRRATSTDTQYFGPGTRLTVL.

CDR3 DNA sequence: TGCGCCAGCAGCCTGACAGGTTTTAGCAATCAGCCCCAGCATTTT. This codes for CASSLTGFSNQPQHF. The chain couples TRBV5-1 to TRBJ1-5; D might be TRBD1 (6 bases). V lost 4 bases and J 0 bases, leaving 11 bases between the germline ends. CDR3 size: 15 residues. The V gene's germline CDR1 is SGHRS and CDR2 YFSETQ.

Here the CDR3 DNA reads TGTGCCAGCAGCGCGGGGGCTAGCGGGAGAGAACCTATGTCCTACGAGCAGTACTTC. Protein sequence: CASSAGASGREPMSYEQYF. The chain links TRBV21-1 to TRBJ2-7; TRBD2 is the table's D call, not checked against the DNA. TRBV21-1 counts as a pseudogene. The CDR3 is made up of 19 amino acids.

The chain has TRBV28 and TRBJ1-5; 8 bases line up with TRBD1. The junction had 6 bases not matched to a gene; V was cut back by 2 bases and J by 6 bases. The germline CDR1 and CDR2 sequences are MDHEN and SYDVKM. The CDR3 runs to 15 residues. The CDR3 bases are TGTGCCAGCAGTTTAAGGACAGGGCGGGGTCAGCCCCAGCATTTT. It specifies CASSLRTGRGQPQHF.

This clone has more than one count but fewer than ten. The gene calls are TRBV2 and TRBJ1-2, with a possible D match to TRBD1 (6 bases). The germline V gene encodes CDR1 SNHLY and CDR2 FYNNEI. Trimming removed 5 bases at V and 4 bases at J, with 11 bases between. The length of the CDR3 is 13 residues. The CDR3 DNA is TGTGCCAGCAGTACGACAGGAAGCTATGGCTACACCTTC. This gives the protein CASSTTGSYGYTF.

The V and J genes are TRBV5-4 and TRBJ2-7; 11 bases are shared with TRBD1. Germline assignment: CDR1 SGHNT and CDR2 YYREEE (reference sequence). The CDR3 loop spans 15 amino acids. With 3 bases clipped from V and 4 bases from J, the junction kept 6 bases outside the gene matches. The CDR3 region has the DNA TGTGCCAGCAGCTCCCGGACAGGGGGCGCGTACGAGCAGTACTTC. Encoded protein: CASSSRTGGAYEQYF. Full variable domain (outside the CDR3, taken from reference TRBV5-4 and TRBJ2-7): ETGVTQSPTHLIKTRGQQVTLRCSSQSGHNTVSWYQQALGQGPQFIFQYYREEENGRGNFPPRFSGLQFPNYSSELNVNALELDDSALYLCASSSRTGGAYEQYFGPGTRLTVT.

This chain links TRBV6-6 with TRBJ2-7; 10 bases align to TRBD1. The CDR3 spans 13 residues. CDR1 and CDR2 (germline): MNHNY, SVGAGI (reference sequence). V lost 7 bases to trimming and J lost 9 bases; unmatched junction nucleotides: 9. The CDR3 DNA reads as TGTGCCAGCATTTTAGGGACAGGGGAGGGGCAGTACTTC. Its translation is CASILGTGEGQYF.

In DNA form, the CDR3 reads TGTGCCAGCCGACATGCAACTAACTATGGCTACACCTTC. Residues: CASRHATNYGYTF. The rearrangement joins TRBV2 to TRBJ1-2; D unclear. Trimming took 8 bases from V and 0 from J, leaving 10 bases between them. CDR1 and CDR2 from the germline V gene are SNHLY and FYNNEI. The CDR3 totals 13 residues.

V is TRBV5-8 and J is TRBJ2-3; 9 nucleotides agree with TRBD2. Germline CDR1 is SGHTS and CDR2 is YDEGEE. The CDR3 contains 16 residues. The V and J ends lost 4 bases and 3 bases, in that order; junction bases with no gene match: 9. CDR3 coding DNA: TGTGCCAGCAGCCCCAGGGCGGGGGGGATTACAGATACGCAGTATTTT. Translated, it gives CASSPRAGGITDTQYF.

The chain recombines TRBV18 with TRBJ2-7; 8 bases align to TRBD1. CDR3 length: 15 residues. Germline V CDR1 and CDR2: KGHSH, LQKENI. V shed 4 bases and J 6 bases; nucleotides not matched to a gene: 11. CDR3 sequence: CASSLTAQGAGEQYF. The CDR3 DNA is TGTGCCAGCTCACTAACGGCCCAGGGGGCGGGCGAGCAGTACTTC.

V and J are TRBV11-3 and TRBJ1-3; D call uncertain. V gave up 3 bases and J gave up 0 bases, with 12 bases separating them. The CDR3 has 16 amino acids. CDR1 and CDR2 (germline): SGHNT, YENEEA. The CDR3 nucleotides are TGTGCCAGCAGCTTTGGGATCTCCGCCTCTGGAAACACCATATATTTT. It encodes CASSFGISASGNTIYF.

The chain links TRBV9 to TRBJ1-1; D remains ambiguous. CDR3 length equals 13 residues. Trimming took off 2 bases at V and 0 bases at J, with 5 bases between the two ends. Germline loops: CDR1 SGDLS, CDR2 YYNGEE. The CDR3 sequence is CASSVEMNTEAFF. For the CDR3, the DNA is TGTGCCAGCAGCGTGGAGATGAACACTGAAGCTTTCTTT.

The chain couples TRBV18 to TRBJ1-1; 7 nucleotides align to TRBD1. The V segment lost 6 bases and the J segment 1 base; nucleotides outside the gene matches: 2. Germline assignment: CDR1 KGHSH and CDR2 LQKENI. CDR3 length equals 13 residues. CDR3 loop: CASSAGGNTEAFF. CDR3 nucleotides: TGTGCCAGCTCGGCAGGGGGGAACACTGAAGCTTTCTTT.

This chain links TRBV11-3 with TRBJ2-7, with D unresolved. There are 12 residues in the CDR3. Per germline, CDR1 SGHNT and CDR2 YENEEA. The ends were cut back, 5 bases at V and 0 bases at J, with 5 bases in the middle. CDR3 protein: CASSLGSYEQYF. DNA of the CDR3: TGTGCCAGCAGCCTGGGCTCCTACGAGCAGTACTTC.

There are a few counts of this clone. The chain combines TRBV5-6 with TRBJ2-1, with 12 bases matching TRBD2. CDR1 SGHDT and CDR2 YYEEEE come from the germline V gene. V shed 2 bases, J shed 6 bases, and the junction held 6 bases outside the gene matches. The CDR3 is made up of 16 amino acids. For the CDR3, the DNA is TGTGCCAGCAGCTTCCGGGGACTAGCGGGTATCAATGAGCAGTTCTTC. Translation gives CASSFRGLAGINEQFF.

CDR3 DNA: TGTGCCAGCTCACCACCCCCTAGGGGCGAGCAGTACTTC. Encoded protein: CASSPPPRGEQYF. The chain uses TRBV18 and TRBJ2-7; TRBD1 is a possible D gene (5 bases). This CDR3 has 13 residues. Germline CDR1 and CDR2: KGHSH and LQKENI. Deletions cut 0 bases from V and 6 bases from J, with 9 bases between.

The genes are TRBV28 and TRBJ1-5; D is perhaps TRBD1 (6 bases). Germline CDR1 reads MDHEN; CDR2 reads SYDVKM. V was trimmed by 6 bases and J by 6 bases, leaving 21 bases between them. The CDR3 is made up of 16 amino acids. The CDR3 DNA reads TGTGCCAGCAGCCCAGGGGACGGGGGCGCCGGTCAGCCCCAGCATTTT. It yields the protein CASSPGDGGAGQPQHF.

The V and J genes are TRBV28 and TRBJ1-1; 7 nucleotides match TRBD1. V was clipped by 3 bases and J by 7 bases; unmatched bases: 20. CDR1 is MDHEN, CDR2 SYDVKM, per germline. The CDR3 runs 18 residues. The CDR3 loop reads CASSFIQGKVGHRDEAFF. Written as DNA, the CDR3 is TGTGCCAGCAGTTTTATACAGGGGAAGGTTGGGCACCGAGATGAAGCTTTCTTT.

This clone was seen more than once but under ten times. The V call is TRBV19, the J call TRBJ1-2, with TRBD1 matching over 8 bases. V dropped 6 bases and J dropped 8; count of bases not matched to a gene: 8. Germline lookup yields CDR1 LNHDA and CDR2 SQIVND (reference sequence). The length of the CDR3 is 13 residues. For the CDR3, the DNA is TGTGCCAGTAGAGATCAGGGGGCATGGGGCTACACCTTC. Its protein is CASRDQGAWGYTF.

This chain connects TRBV2 to TRBJ1-5, with D maybe TRBD1 (5 bases). Germline CDR1 is SNHLY and CDR2 is FYNNEI. The CDR3 runs to 13 residues. V dropped 8 bases and J dropped 5 bases, with 13 bases sitting between them. In nucleotides, the CDR3 is TGTGCCAGCGCTAGGGTAGGGGATCAGCCCCAGCATTTT. It codes for CASARVGDQPQHF.